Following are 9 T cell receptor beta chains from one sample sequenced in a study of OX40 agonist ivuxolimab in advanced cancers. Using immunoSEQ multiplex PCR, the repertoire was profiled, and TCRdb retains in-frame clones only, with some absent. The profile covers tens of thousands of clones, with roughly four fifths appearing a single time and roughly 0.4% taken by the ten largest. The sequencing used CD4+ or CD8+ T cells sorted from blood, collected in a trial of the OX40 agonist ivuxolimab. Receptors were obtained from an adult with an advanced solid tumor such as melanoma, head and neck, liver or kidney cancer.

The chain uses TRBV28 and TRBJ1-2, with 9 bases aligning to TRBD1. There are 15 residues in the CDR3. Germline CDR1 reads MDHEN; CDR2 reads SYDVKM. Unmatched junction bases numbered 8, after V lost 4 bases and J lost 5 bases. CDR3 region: CASSSPTGGKYGYTF. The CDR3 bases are TGTGCCAGCAGTTCCCCGACAGGGGGAAAATATGGCTACACCTTC.

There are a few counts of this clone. The CDR3 spells CASSLATLRRNLNYGYTF. In DNA form, the CDR3 reads TGCGCCAGCAGCTTGGCCACCCTCAGACGGAATCTTAACTATGGCTACACCTTC. The J gene is TRBJ1-2, the V gene TRBV5-1, with no clear D. Germline CDR1 reads SGHRS; CDR2 reads YFSETQ. The germline V and J ends were trimmed by 0 bases and 1 base, with 19 bases remaining between them. The length of the CDR3 is 18 residues.

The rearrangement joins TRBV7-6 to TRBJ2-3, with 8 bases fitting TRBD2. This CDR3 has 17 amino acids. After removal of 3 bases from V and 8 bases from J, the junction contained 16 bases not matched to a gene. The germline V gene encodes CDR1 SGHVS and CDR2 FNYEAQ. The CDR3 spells CASSFFHSGTAFATQYF. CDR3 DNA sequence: TGTGCCAGCAGCTTCTTCCATAGCGGGACCGCCTTTGCTACGCAGTATTTT.

The CDR3, as DNA: TGTGCCAGCAGTTATAGCGGGAGGGTCACAGATACGCAGTATTTT. It codes for CASSYSGRVTDTQYF. The J gene is TRBJ2-3, the V gene TRBV5-6; 11 nucleotides line up with TRBD2. Losses at the gene ends were 5 bases for V and 2 bases for J; bases not matched to a gene: 4. The CDR3 has 15 amino acids. The germline gives CDR1 SGHDT, CDR2 YYEEEE. Full variable domain (missing parts from reference TRBV5-6 and TRBJ2-3): DAGVTQSPTHLIKTRGQQVTLRCSPKSGHDTVSWYQQALGQGPQFIFQYYEEEERQRGNFPDRFSGHQFPNYSSELNVNALLLGDSALYLCASSYSGRVTDTQYFGPGTRLTVL.

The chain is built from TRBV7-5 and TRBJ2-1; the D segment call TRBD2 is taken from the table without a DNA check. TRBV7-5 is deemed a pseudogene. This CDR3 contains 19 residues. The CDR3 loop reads CVRSLRDSGLAGGYNEQFF. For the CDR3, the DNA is TGTGTCAGAAGCTTAAGGGATTCCGGACTAGCGGGAGGGTACAATGAGCAGTTCTTC.

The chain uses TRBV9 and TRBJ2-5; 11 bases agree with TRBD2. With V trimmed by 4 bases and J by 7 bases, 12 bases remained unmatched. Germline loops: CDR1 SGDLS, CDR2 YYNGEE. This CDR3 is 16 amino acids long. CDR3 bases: TGTGCCAGCAGCCCCCCCGGGACTAGCGGAGGGGGGACCCAGTACTTC. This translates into CASSPPGTSGGGTQYF.

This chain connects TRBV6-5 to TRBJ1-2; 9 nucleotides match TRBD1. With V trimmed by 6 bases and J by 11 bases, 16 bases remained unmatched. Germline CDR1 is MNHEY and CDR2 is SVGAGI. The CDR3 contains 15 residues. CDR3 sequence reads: CASRPPGQGPKGYTF. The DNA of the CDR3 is TGTGCCAGCAGGCCCCCGGGACAGGGCCCCAAGGGTTACACCTTC.

The CDR3 DNA is TGCGCCAGCAGCTTGGGGGTGAACACTGAAGCTTTCTTT. Translation: CASSLGVNTEAFF. V gene TRBV5-1 combines with J gene TRBJ1-1; D not certain. The CDR3 contains 13 residues. Germline loops: CDR1 SGHRS, CDR2 YFSETQ. With 0 bases removed from V and 0 bases from J, the gap between germline ends came to 3 bases.

The CDR3, as DNA: TGTGCCAGCAGCCTGGGACCGACTGACGGAAACACCATATATTTT. This encodes CASSLGPTDGNTIYF. This rearrangement joins TRBV5-4 to TRBJ1-3, with D possibly matching TRBD1 (5 bases). Trimming took 4 bases from V and 4 from J, leaving 15 bases between them. The CDR3 covers 15 residues. CDR1 and CDR2 from the germline V gene are SGHNT and YYREEE (reference sequence).